The present TCR beta chain was sequenced within a study of blood T cells in healthy people across ages. Whole-study findings and limits: Underestimates were what the diversity estimates from one million T cells were considered to be.

A J-beta primer mix and a sample-barcoded 5' primer were used in a second PCR of about 6 to 12 cycles. One entry per CDR3 protein results from TCRdb running MiXCR on the 5' RACE reads. The table includes 750,000 or so distinct CDR3 sequences, more than 20% detected once. PBMCs numbering at least 7 million were isolated per sample. With regard to this clonotype: Its antigen is still unknown.

CDR3 length: 15 amino acids. The V end lost 5 bases, the J end lost 1 base, and 14 bases lay between the germline ends. The V gene's germline CDR1 is SGHVS and CDR2 FQNEAQ. This same sample was also taken into another study, of T cells of mothers and their children. That work states: All donors were healthy and Caucasian; they were a few mothers and their six children.

Input material: blood. The rearrangement joins TRBV7-8 to TRBJ2-5, with D uncertain. The TCR sequence derives from a boy younger than 18 in good health. CDR3 in amino acids: CASSPHQTLQETQYF. The CDR3 nucleotides are TGTGCCAGCAGCCCACACCAGACCCTCCAAGAGACCCAGTACTTC.